The 12 T cell receptor beta chains below come from one sample, sequenced in a study of blood T cell repertoires in COVID-19. Clones were sequenced by immunoSEQ multiplex PCR, and TCRdb holds only the in-frame ones, with some missing. The data show around 310,000 clones, about 90% seen once. The sequenced sample was PBMCs or T cells enriched from blood (not recorded which). The receptors here all came from a woman aged 25 to 39 who had recovered from COVID-19.

V gene TRBV29-1 combines with J gene TRBJ2-3; 11 nucleotides line up with TRBD2. From germline, CDR1 is SQVTM and CDR2 ANQGSEA. V trimming: 6 bases; J trimming: 4 bases; junction bases outside the gene matches: 18. CDR3 length: 18 residues. The CDR3 region is CSVVQIPVGLAVPDTQYF. In DNA, the CDR3 is TGCAGCGTCGTCCAAATCCCAGTGGGACTAGCGGTACCAGATACGCAGTATTTT.

The V and J genes are TRBV7-2 and TRBJ2-2; 8 nucleotides align to TRBD1. Germline trimming cut 2 bases from V and 6 bases from J; bases unmatched to any gene: 8. Germline V CDR1 and CDR2: SGHTA, FQGNSA. CDR3 length: 16 amino acids. CDR3 bases: TGTGCCAGCAGCTTATCTGGAGCAGGGGGCTCCGGGGAGCTGTTTTTT. Protein: CASSLSGAGGSGELFF.

In its sample, this clone was seen once. The chain carries TRBV18 and TRBJ1-1; D unclear. The V and J ends lost 3 bases and 7 bases respectively, with 12 bases between them. Germline V gene sequence: CDR1 KGHSH, CDR2 LQKENI. CDR3 length: 13 residues. This chain's CDR3 is CASSPGEGSEAFF. The DNA for the CDR3 is TGTGCCAGCTCACCTGGTGAAGGGAGTGAAGCTTTCTTT.

The gene calls are TRBV18 and TRBJ1-1, with 10 bases matching TRBD1. This CDR3 is 16 amino acids long. Unmatched junction bases numbered 8, after V lost 5 bases and J lost 2 bases. Germline V gene data show CDR1 as KGHSH and CDR2 as LQKENI. The CDR3 coding sequence is TGTGCCAGCTCATATAGGACAGGGGGGAAAAACACTGAAGCTTTCTTT. It codes for CASSYRTGGKNTEAFF.

V usage is TRBV6-5 and J usage is TRBJ1-3; TRBD1 matches at 8 bases. The CDR3 sequence is 15 residues long. CDR1 and CDR2 (germline): MNHEY, SVGAGI. V was pared by 6 bases and J by 4 bases, with 8 bases of the junction left unmatched. CDR3 DNA: TGTGCCAGCAGCCCATGGACAGGGTTCGGAAACACCATATATTTT. This codes for CASSPWTGFGNTIYF.

The rearrangement joins TRBV2 to TRBJ1-5; D is possibly TRBD1 (5 bases). Looked up from germline, CDR1 is SNHLY and CDR2 is FYNNEI. The ends were cut back, 5 bases at V and 6 bases at J, with 14 bases in the middle. The CDR3 extends over 14 amino acids. CDR3 sequence: CASSQSTGGQPQHF. CDR3 coding DNA: TGTGCCAGCAGTCAAAGCACGGGGGGTCAGCCCCAGCATTTT.

V and J are TRBV5-1 and TRBJ2-3, with TRBD2 identical over 9 bases. J gave up 0 bases and V 4 bases, and 3 bases lay outside the gene matches. The CDR3 extends over 15 amino acids. Germline V gene data show CDR1 as SGHRS and CDR2 as YFSETQ. The CDR3 reads CASSPTSGSTDTQYF. CDR3 bases: TGCGCCAGCAGCCCGACTAGCGGAAGCACAGATACGCAGTATTTT.

This clone was detected only once. The CDR3 protein is CASSQVAGREYNEQFF. The CDR3 DNA reads TGTGCCAGCAGCCAAGTAGCGGGTCGTGAATACAATGAGCAGTTCTTC. The chain recombines TRBV3-1 (or the pseudogene TRBV3-2) with TRBJ2-1, with 7 bases aligning to TRBD2. CDR1 LGHDT and CDR2 YNNKEL come from the germline V gene (reference sequence). The V gene end was trimmed by 1 base and the J gene end by 4 bases; junction bases not matched to a gene: 7. The CDR3 has 16 amino acids.

The V call is TRBV27, the J call TRBJ1-1, with D possibly matching TRBD1 (5 bases). The CDR3 consists of 13 residues. V was cut by 2 bases and J by 1 base, with 5 bases left in between. CDR1 and CDR2 (germline): MNHEY, SMNVEV (reference sequence). The CDR3 DNA reads as TGTGCCAGCAGTTTAGGGGCGAACACTGAAGCTTTCTTT. Protein product: CASSLGANTEAFF.

The J gene is TRBJ2-3, the V gene TRBV27; 13 bases match TRBD2. The CDR3 covers 18 residues. Germline V gene sequence: CDR1 MNHEY, CDR2 SMNVEV (reference sequence). With 5 bases clipped from V and 0 bases from J, the junction kept 8 bases outside the gene matches. This CDR3 reads CASSIGTSGIQSTDTQYF. The CDR3 DNA reads as TGTGCCAGCAGTATCGGGACTAGCGGGATACAGAGCACAGATACGCAGTATTTT.

This clone is a singleton in its sample. V gene TRBV5-5 combines with J gene TRBJ2-7; D remains unclear. The germline gives CDR1 SGHKS, CDR2 YYEKEE (reference sequence). V lost 4 bases to trimming and J lost 0 bases, with 14 bases between them. The CDR3 is made up of 15 amino acids. The CDR3: CASSRPDFISYEQYF. As DNA, the CDR3 is TGTGCCAGCAGCCGACCCGACTTTATCTCCTACGAGCAGTACTTC.

V is TRBV13 and J is TRBJ2-7; 12 nucleotides align to TRBD2. The CDR3 extends over 12 amino acids. Germline loops: CDR1 PRHDT, CDR2 FYEKMQ (reference sequence). Trimming took 8 bases from V and 4 from J; bases not matched to a gene: 0. CDR3 coding DNA: TGTGCCAGCGGGACTAGCGGGTACGAGCAGTACTTC. Its protein is CASGTSGYEQYF. The full variable domain, rest sourced from reference TRBV13 and TRBJ2-7, is AAGVIQSPRHLIKEKRETATLKCYPIPRHDTVYWYQQGPGQDPQFLISFYEKMQSDKGSIPDRFSAQQFSDYHSELNMSSLELGDSALYFCASGTSGYEQYFGPGTRLTVT.